What follows describes a single TCR beta chain. As yet, its antigen is unknown. Sequenced with the Oncomine TCR Beta short-read assay was DNA taken from cultured CD4+ T cells. Via MiXCR, TCRdb re-called the PCR reads, giving one row per CDR3 protein. The sample lists around 9,000 distinct CDR3 sequences, roughly 60% seen once, with 7.6% in the top ten. Stated treatment: roughly 11-day PBMC culture with coronavirus spike peptide pools or control peptides (ViraFEST assay). Both day 3 and day 7 involved replacing half of the medium with fresh IL-2 medium. It was after more than eight days of culture that CD4+ T cells were isolated by negative selection. This record belongs to a study of vaccination and CD4 T cells after COVID-19. The wider study: Control cultures used a CEFX viral epitope pool, an HIV-1 Nef peptide pool, or no peptide.

The germline V gene encodes CDR1 DFQATT and CDR2 SNEGSKA (reference sequence). The V gene lost 3 bases and the J gene lost 6 bases, with 10 bases spanning the gap. This CDR3 comprises 12 residues. The specimen was CD4+ T cells from blood, cultured in vitro. The V gene is TRBV20-1, the J gene TRBJ2-3; no firm D call. The receptor was isolated from a human donor who had recovered from COVID-19. In nucleotides, the CDR3 is TGCAGTGCTAGGAAGGGCGCGGATACGCAGTATTTT. This translates into CSARKGADTQYF.